Given below is one TCR beta chain in context. A single count supports this clonotype. Its antigen remains unidentified. No conserved phenylalanine or tryptophan is present at the end of the CDR3, so a read error is the likely explanation. 15 amino acids form the CDR3, both terminal residues included. Just CDR3 DNA is preserved here, 45 bases in frame from base 1. The junction shows trimming of 8 bases on V and 1 base on J, and the gene matches do not reach 9 bases of it. Stable Graves' hyperthyroidism was defined as the absence of progression to ophthalmopathy over 18 months of follow-up. Hyperthyroidism patients were newly diagnosed, had a disease duration of under 2 months, and were aged 18 to 65 years. The study excluded patients with uncontrolled infections, other autoimmune diseases, pregnancy or lactation. Diagnoses were established on the basis of clinical symptoms, serum thyroxine and TRAb, thyroid ultrasound, and orbital computed tomography. PBMCs were separated from approximately 10 ml of fresh peripheral blood using Ficoll-Paque density gradient centrifugation. Trizol reagent was used to extract total RNA, and RNA quality was then checked on an Agilent 2100 Bioanalyzer.

The sample originates from a study of T cells in Graves' hyperthyroidism and ophthalmopathy (dated by TCRdb to between 2019 and 2020). At the level of the whole study: Peripheral blood was collected at initial diagnosis, before any treatment. To identify TCR V-J signatures that set the groups apart, the researchers used a discovery cohort of roughly 100 patients, made up of 40 to 45 with Graves' ophthalmopathy and 57 with stable Graves' hyperthyroidism. Prospective prediction of ophthalmopathy was tested in an independent validation cohort consisting of some 20 hyperthyroidism patients and some 15 patients who later progressed to ophthalmopathy. The 100 discovery patients were randomly divided into training and test sets at a 7:3 ratio. The study also compared thyroid tissue and blood T-cell repertoires from a handful of Graves' hyperthyroidism patients. After blood sampling, hyperthyroidism patients were treated with methimazole at a starting dose of 30 mg daily, and ophthalmopathy patients were treated with high-dose intravenous methylprednisolone. The paper describes TCR Vbeta CDR3 sequencing of some 130 peripheral blood samples, made up of around 41 ophthalmopathy patients, more than 70 hyperthyroidism patients and 17 progressor patients.

The investigation overall reported the following: Blood samples also contained most of the expanded thyroid clonotypes (frequency above 0.001), which suggests that blood repertoires may reflect thyroid immune responses. No statistical method was used to set the sample size in advance, and investigators knew the group allocation. Ophthalmopathy was separated from stable hyperthyroidism by a 13 V-J signature model, with approximately 90% sensitivity and about 81% specificity obtained in cross-validation and 80%/75% obtained in testing. In validation, the model predicted progression to ophthalmopathy a median of 6.5 months before onset, with around 70% sensitivity and nearly 75% specificity.

Amplification of TCR beta CDR3 regions was carried out from RNA transcripts. A first-round RT-PCR of the TCR CDR3 used the HTBI primer set with the Qiagen OneStep RT-PCR kit. Libraries were constructed in a second round of multiplex PCR, after which size selection and purification were carried out. Libraries were sequenced paired-end with 100 bp reads on an Illumina HiSeq2000. Concerning the study's data processing: Raw data were processed with SOAPnuke, discarding reads with adapters, uncalled bases, mean Phred below 15, or no exact constant-primer or identifier match. High-quality paired reads were merged with COPE v1.2.5, and unique nucleotide sequences were defined as clonotypes. MiTCR v1.1 was used to align clonotypes to the IMGT TRBV, TRBD and TRBJ reference segments. Analysis was restricted to V-J combinations with a frequency above 0.0001, which covered 99.2% of repertoires. The TCS score was defined as F50 (clonal expansion) divided by E x V (chaos), with BLOSUM62-based TCRdist calculated between CDR3 peptides within each V-J. Welch's t-statistics and random forest reduced roughly 540 V-J features to about 13, which were used in a naive Bayes classifier (R e1071). TCRdb applied fastp at Q25 and MiXCR to the public reads, then kept only in-frame beta chains. Rows are unified per CDR3 protein, each entry keeping the most common DNA and genes. V and J calls and clone size were set by TCRdb, not the authors. A total of about 380,000 distinct CDR3 sequences appear in this sample, 14% of them only once. Approximately 9.9% of the sample goes to the ten largest clones.

The sample comprised blood. This sequence originates from a woman aged 60-75 years with Graves' hyperthyroidism. This receptor chain uses TRBV12-3 or TRBV12-4 and TRBJ2-7; TRBD1 fits 9 bases in the junction. The DNA sequence follows: TGTGCCAGCCCCGCGTCGGGACAGGGATCCTACGAGCAGTACTTA. Protein translation: CASPASGQGSYEQYL.